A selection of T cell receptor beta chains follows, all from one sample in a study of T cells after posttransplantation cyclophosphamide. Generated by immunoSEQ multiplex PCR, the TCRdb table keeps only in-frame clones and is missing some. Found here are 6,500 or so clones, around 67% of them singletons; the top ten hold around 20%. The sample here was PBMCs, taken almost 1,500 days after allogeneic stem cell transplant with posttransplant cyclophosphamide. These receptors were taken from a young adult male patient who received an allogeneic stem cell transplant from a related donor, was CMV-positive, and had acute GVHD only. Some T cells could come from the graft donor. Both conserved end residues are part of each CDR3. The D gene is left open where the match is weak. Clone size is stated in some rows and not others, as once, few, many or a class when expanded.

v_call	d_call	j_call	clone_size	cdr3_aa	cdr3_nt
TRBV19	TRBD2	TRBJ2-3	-	CASSITSGGTDTQYF	TGTGCCAGTAGTATCACTAGCGGGGGCACAGATACGCAGTATTTT
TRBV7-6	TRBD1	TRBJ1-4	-	CASSRGTGGEKLFF	TGTGCCAGCAGCCGAGGGACAGGGGGTGAAAAACTGTTTTTT
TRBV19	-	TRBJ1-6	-	CASSAGEYNSPLHF	TGTGCCAGTAGCGCAGGCGAGTATAATTCACCCCTCCACTTT
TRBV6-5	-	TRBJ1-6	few	CASSWEGPYNSPLHF	TGTGCCAGCAGTTGGGAGGGGCCTTATAATTCACCCCTCCACTTT
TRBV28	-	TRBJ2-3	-	CASTPEEGLVLSDTQYF	TGTGCCAGCACCCCGGAAGAGGGTTTAGTTTTGTCAGATACGCAGTATTTT
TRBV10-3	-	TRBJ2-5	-	CAISENPGETQYF	TGTGCCATCAGTGAGAATCCCGGGGAGACCCAGTACTTC
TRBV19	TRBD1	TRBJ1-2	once	CASSPRQGFGGYTF	TGTGCCAGTAGTCCTCGACAGGGGTTCGGAGGCTACACCTTC
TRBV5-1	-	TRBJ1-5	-	CASSLKEDQPQHF	TGCGCCAGCAGTTTGAAAGAGGATCAGCCCCAGCATTTT
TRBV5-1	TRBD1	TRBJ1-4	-	CASSLGPGQGGEKLFF	TGCGCCAGCAGCTTGGGACCGGGACAGGGGGGTGAAAAACTGTTTTTT
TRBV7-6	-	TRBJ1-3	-	CASSWAVGNTIYF	TGTGCCAGCAGCTGGGCCGTGGGAAACACCATATATTTT
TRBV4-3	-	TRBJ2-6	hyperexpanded	CASSQDLMTVDSLFAGANVLTF	TGCGCCAGCAGCCAAGATCTTATGACGGTGGACAGTTTATTTGCTGGGGCCAACGTCCTGACTTTC
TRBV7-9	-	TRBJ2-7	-	CASSLPRGGTGLFLNEQYF	TGTGCCAGCAGTCTCCCCCGGGGAGGGACAGGACTCTTTTTGAACGAGCAGTACTTC
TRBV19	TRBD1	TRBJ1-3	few	CASTSTGGRNTIYF	TGTGCCAGTACTTCGACAGGGGGTCGAAACACCATATATTTT
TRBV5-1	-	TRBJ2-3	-	CASSLLQVTDTQYF	TGCGCCAGCAGCTTGCTACAGGTCACAGATACGCAGTATTTT
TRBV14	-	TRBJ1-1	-	CASSSQGNTEAFF	TGTGCCAGCAGCTCACAGGGGAACACTGAAGCTTTCTTT
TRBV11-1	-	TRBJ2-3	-	CASSNRDSTDTQYF	TGTGCCAGCAGCAACAGGGATTCCACAGATACGCAGTATTTT
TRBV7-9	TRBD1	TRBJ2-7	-	CASSPDGQGVSYEQYF	TGTGCCAGCAGCCCCGATGGACAGGGGGTTTCCTACGAGCAGTACTTC
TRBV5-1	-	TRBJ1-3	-	CASSRGASSGNTIYF	TGCGCCAGCAGCCGGGGGGCATCGTCTGGAAACACCATATATTTT
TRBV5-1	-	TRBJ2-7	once	CASSLGQSSYEQYF	TGCGCCAGCAGCTTGGGACAGAGCTCCTACGAGCAGTACTTC
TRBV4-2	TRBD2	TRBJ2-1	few	CASSQASGGVVEQFF	TGTGCCAGCAGCCAAGCTAGCGGGGGGGTGGTTGAGCAGTTCTTC
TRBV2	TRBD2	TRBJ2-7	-	CASSYTGGRLREQYF	TGTGCCAGCAGTTATACGGGGGGGAGACTACGCGAGCAGTACTTC
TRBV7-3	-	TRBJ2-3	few	CASSRNIQSYGATQYF	TGTGCCAGCAGCCGAAACATTCAATCTTATGGGGCTACGCAGTATTTT
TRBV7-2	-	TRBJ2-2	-	CASKYTTNTGELFF	TGTGCCAGCAAGTACACGACGAACACCGGGGAGCTGTTTTTT
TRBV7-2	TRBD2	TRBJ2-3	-	CASSRTRGVLDTQYF	TGTGCCAGCAGCCGCACGCGGGGGGTTTTAGATACGCAGTATTTT
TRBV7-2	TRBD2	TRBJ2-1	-	CASSLAAGAYNEQFF	TGTGCCAGCAGCTTAGCAGCGGGGGCGTACAATGAGCAGTTCTTC
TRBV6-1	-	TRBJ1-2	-	CASSDLGRAVGYTF	TGTGCCAGCAGTGATTTAGGCAGGGCGGTTGGCTACACCTTC